The 27 T cell receptor beta chains in this list originate from one sample, sequenced in a study of blood T cell repertoires in COVID-19. Here immunoSEQ multiplex PCR was the method, and the copy in TCRdb shows in-frame clones only, minus some. The sample has 350,000 to 450,000 clones; about 88% are singletons. Sample: PBMCs or T cells enriched from blood (not recorded which). Receptors originate from a woman aged 18-29 years who had been exposed to COVID-19.

The V and J genes are TRBV2 and TRBJ2-7; maybe TRBD2 (6 bases). V was shortened by 5 bases and J by 4 bases, with 15 bases between the two germline ends. Germline values: CDR1 SNHLY, CDR2 FYNNEI. The CDR3 is 14 amino acids. For the CDR3, the DNA is TGTGCCAGCAGTTACGGGACTGCAGGGTACGAGCAGTACTTC. This gives the protein CASSYGTAGYEQYF.

This chain connects TRBV4-2 to TRBJ1-1; D gene unclear. This CDR3 spans 16 amino acids. The germline CDR1 and CDR2 sequences are LGHNA and YNFKEQ. The V end lost 0 bases, the J end lost 0 bases, and 11 bases lay between the germline ends. CDR3: CASSQDGTAMNTEAFF. DNA of the CDR3: TGTGCCAGCAGCCAAGATGGAACAGCTATGAACACTGAAGCTTTCTTT.

The gene calls are TRBV28 and TRBJ2-5; TRBD2 matches at 9 bases. CDR3 length: 15 amino acids. Looked up from germline, CDR1 is MDHEN and CDR2 is SYDVKM. V trimming: 4 bases; J trimming: 4 bases; junction bases outside the gene matches: 7. The CDR3 protein is CASSSPISGRETQYF. The CDR3 DNA follows: TGTGCCAGCAGTTCCCCCATTAGCGGGAGAGAGACCCAGTACTTC. The full variable domain, with the rest looked up from reference TRBV28 and TRBJ2-5, is DVKVTQSSRYLVKRTGEKVFLECVQDMDHENMFWYRQDPGLGLRLIYFSYDVKMKEKGDIPEGYSVSREKKERFSLILESASTNQTSMYLCASSSPISGRETQYFGPGTRLLVL.

This rearrangement joins TRBV5-1 to TRBJ2-7; 12 bases are shared with TRBD2. Unmatched junction bases numbered 8, after V lost 4 bases and J lost 3 bases. The germline CDR1 and CDR2 sequences are SGHRS and YFSETQ. The CDR3 has 16 residues. CDR3 sequence: CASSGQTSGGGYEQYF. The CDR3, as DNA: TGCGCCAGCAGCGGCCAGACTAGCGGGGGAGGCTACGAGCAGTACTTC.

The rearrangement uses TRBV28 and TRBJ2-5, with TRBD2 matching over 15 bases. With V trimmed by 5 bases and J by 5 bases, 3 bases remained unmatched. This CDR3 is 15 amino acids long. Germline V gene data show CDR1 as MDHEN and CDR2 as SYDVKM. CDR3 coding DNA: TGTGCCAGCAGTGGACTAGCGGGGGGGGAGGAGACCCAGTACTTC. Translated: CASSGLAGGEETQYF.

The chain carries TRBV4-1 and TRBJ1-2; 8 nucleotides line up with TRBD1. This CDR3 has 15 residues. Germline V gene data show CDR1 as MGHRA and CDR2 as YSYEKL. V lost 4 bases, J lost 4 bases, and 8 bases stayed unmatched. The DNA of the CDR3 is TGCGCCAGCAGCCCCCAGGACAGGGACCTCTATGGCTACACCTTC. Protein: CASSPQDRDLYGYTF.

The J gene is TRBJ2-7, the V gene TRBV5-6; 10 bases agree with TRBD2. Germline V gene lookup returns CDR1 SGHDT and CDR2 YYEEEE. CDR3 size: 17 residues. Trimming removed 2 bases from V and 1 base from J; junction bases left unmatched: 9. The CDR3: CASSFPTSGFKSYEQYF. CDR3 bases: TGTGCCAGCAGCTTCCCGACTAGCGGGTTTAAGTCCTACGAGCAGTACTTC.

The chain couples TRBV7-2 to TRBJ2-1; no firm D call. The CDR3 length is 14 residues. The germline gives CDR1 SGHTA, CDR2 FQGNSA. With 7 bases removed from V and 5 bases from J, the gap between germline ends came to 15 bases. This chain's CDR3 is CASTPMSANNEQFF. CDR3 sequence (DNA): TGTGCCAGCACCCCGATGAGCGCCAACAATGAGCAGTTCTTC.

This clone was seen once. The sample contains more than one DNA sequence encoding this CDR3. This chain connects TRBV7-2 to TRBJ2-7; 8 nucleotides line up with TRBD2. CDR1 and CDR2 from the germline V gene are SGHTA and FQGNSA. The CDR3 length is 14 residues. V lost 1 base to trimming and J lost 4 bases; unmatched junction nucleotides: 3. Written as DNA, the CDR3 is TGTGCCAGCAGCTTAGGCGGGGGGCCGTACGAGCAGTACTTC. Amino acid sequence: CASSLGGGPYEQYF.

The genes are TRBV3-1 (or the pseudogene TRBV3-2) and TRBJ1-2; D remains ambiguous. Deletions cut 4 bases from V and 4 bases from J, with 13 bases between. Germline V lookup: CDR1 LGHDT, CDR2 YNNKEL (reference sequence). The CDR3 runs 14 residues. As DNA, the CDR3 is TGTGCCAGCAGCCGGCGGACTGTTTTCTATGGCTACACCTTC. It codes for CASSRRTVFYGYTF.

V is TRBV4-1 and J is TRBJ1-1; 7 nucleotides line up with TRBD1. The CDR3 has 15 residues. From germline, CDR1 is MGHRA and CDR2 YSYEKL. After removal of 4 bases from V and 0 bases from J, the junction contained 5 bases not matched to a gene. CDR3 DNA sequence: TGCGCCAGCAGCCTTATGACAGGGATGAACACTGAAGCTTTCTTT. It encodes CASSLMTGMNTEAFF.

This clone was observed a handful of times. This chain connects TRBV28 to TRBJ1-6, with a tentative D call TRBD1 (5 bases). The CDR3 contains 15 residues. Per germline, CDR1 MDHEN and CDR2 SYDVKM. The germline V and J ends were trimmed by 3 bases and 6 bases, with 12 bases remaining between them. The CDR3 DNA is TGTGCCAGCAGTTTGGTCGGGGACTTTAATTCACCCCTCCACTTT. Translating it yields CASSLVGDFNSPLHF.

The V and J genes are TRBV29-1 and TRBJ2-1; 7 bases are shared with TRBD1. CDR3 size: 14 residues. After removal of 6 bases from V and 2 bases from J, the junction contained 7 bases not matched to a gene. Germline V gene sequence: CDR1 SQVTM, CDR2 ANQGSEA. The CDR3 nucleotides read TGCAGCGTCGCCCGGGACAGTACCTACAATGAGCAGTTCTTC. Translated, it gives CSVARDSTYNEQFF.

This chain connects TRBV4-1 to TRBJ2-1; 11 positions agree with TRBD2. V shed 5 bases, J shed 0 bases, and the junction held 12 bases outside the gene matches. The CDR3 spans 19 residues. Germline V CDR1 and CDR2: MGHRA, YSYEKL. CDR3 residues: CASSSRGLAVMSSYNEQFF. CDR3 nucleotide sequence: TGCGCCAGCAGCAGTCGGGGACTAGCGGTCATGAGCTCCTACAATGAGCAGTTCTTC.

V and J are TRBV7-2 and TRBJ1-2, with TRBD1 identical over 7 bases. The CDR3 is 16 residues long. V lost 1 base and J lost 6; bases outside the gene matches: 11. Germline V gene sequence: CDR1 SGHTA, CDR2 FQGNSA. The CDR3 nucleotides are TGTGCCAGCAGCTTAGACCCTATTAACAGGGGAAATGGCTACACCTTC. Amino acid sequence: CASSLDPINRGNGYTF.

The chain is built from TRBV1 and TRBJ1-1; TRBD1, the D gene given by the table, was not confirmed from the DNA. TRBV1 has pseudogene status. This CDR3 has 12 amino acids. The CDR3 spells CTSSQWTGEAFF. CDR3 bases: TGCACCAGCAGCCAATGGACAGGTGAAGCTTTCTTT.

CDR3 residues: CASSFDREEAFF. CDR3 sequence (DNA): TGTGCCAGCAGTTTTGACCGGGAGGAAGCTTTCTTT. The chain recombines TRBV6-6 with TRBJ1-1; D uncertain. In germline, CDR1 is MNHNY, CDR2 SVGAGI (reference sequence). V was clipped by 4 bases and J by 8 bases, with 11 bases between them. The CDR3 covers 12 residues.

This clone was recorded once. The chain employs TRBV5-5 and TRBJ2-1; a possible D gene is TRBD1 (5 bases). Germline V gene data show CDR1 as SGHKS and CDR2 as YYEKEE (reference sequence). The ends were cut back, 3 bases at V and 9 bases at J, with 16 bases in the middle. CDR3 length: 14 residues. The CDR3 here is CASSSTSTAVEQFF. CDR3 nucleotides: TGTGCCAGCAGCTCAACCTCGACAGCCGTTGAGCAGTTCTTC.

The J gene is TRBJ2-5, the V gene TRBV27, with TRBD2 matching over 8 bases. This CDR3 spans 16 amino acids. The V gene's germline CDR1 is MNHEY and CDR2 SMNVEV (reference sequence). Losses at the gene ends were 1 base for V and 2 bases for J; bases not matched to a gene: 6. The CDR3 here is CASSLYPTGGQETQYF. The CDR3 DNA reads TGTGCCAGCAGTTTATATCCCACGGGGGGGCAAGAGACCCAGTACTTC.

This clone showed up just once. The J gene is TRBJ2-2, the V gene TRBV24-1; D remains unclear. CDR3 length equals 13 residues. From germline, CDR1 is KGHDR and CDR2 SFDVKD. The V and J ends lost 3 bases and 3 bases respectively, with 4 bases between them. The CDR3 DNA is TGTGCCACCAGTGATCCCGACACCGGGGAGCTGTTTTTT. This sequence encodes CATSDPDTGELFF.

V usage is TRBV20-1 and J usage is TRBJ1-3; weak D call: TRBD1 (5 bases). CDR1 and CDR2 from the germline V gene are DFQATT and SNEGSKA (reference sequence). V was clipped by 4 bases and J by 7 bases, with 8 bases between them. The CDR3 has 11 residues. CDR3 sequence (DNA): TGCAGTGCTATGGCAGGGAACACCATATATTTT. It translates to CSAMAGNTIYF.

The CDR3: CASSPPPGSSYEQYF. As DNA, the CDR3 is TGTGCCAGCAGTCCTCCCCCGGGGAGCTCCTACGAGCAGTACTTC. The chain links TRBV27 to TRBJ2-7; D is perhaps TRBD2 (5 bases). The CDR3 covers 15 residues. With 5 bases removed from V and 0 bases from J, the gap between germline ends came to 14 bases. From germline, CDR1 is MNHEY and CDR2 SMNVEV (reference sequence).

This clone showed up just a few times. The V and J genes are TRBV19 and TRBJ2-3; maybe TRBD2 (6 bases). The germline gives CDR1 LNHDA, CDR2 SQIVND (reference sequence). The CDR3 is 17 residues long. V was shortened by 5 bases and J by 2 bases, with 20 bases between the two germline ends. As DNA, the CDR3 is TGTGCCAGTAGTCCTCTAGCAGCGGGTCCTAACACAGATACGCAGTATTTT. Its translation is CASSPLAAGPNTDTQYF.

J is TRBJ1-6 and V is TRBV10-3, with a weak D call TRBD1 (6 bases). The germline V gene has CDR1 ENHRY and CDR2 SYGVKD. The CDR3 contains 14 residues. V was pared by 4 bases and J by 6 bases, with 10 bases between. The CDR3: CAISVAGVNSPLHF. In DNA, the CDR3 is TGTGCCATCAGTGTGGCAGGGGTTAATTCACCCCTCCACTTT.

V and J are TRBV28 and TRBJ1-2; the match to TRBD1 covers 9 bases. This CDR3 comprises 13 residues. Trimming removed 6 bases from V and 7 bases from J; junction bases left unmatched: 6. From germline, CDR1 is MDHEN and CDR2 SYDVKM. The CDR3 here is CASRPQGAAGYTF. DNA of the CDR3: TGTGCCAGCAGGCCACAGGGGGCGGCTGGCTACACCTTC.

CDR3 bases: TGCGCCAGCAGCCCGGTGGGACTCGGGGCTGATACGCAGTATTTT. Translated: CASSPVGLGADTQYF. The gene calls are TRBV5-1 and TRBJ2-3; D perhaps matches TRBD2 (6 bases). The length of the CDR3 is 15 residues. Trimming removed 4 bases from V and 6 bases from J, with 18 bases in between. Germline V gene data show CDR1 as SGHRS and CDR2 as YFSETQ.

On this clone itself: Other DNA sequences from this sample encode an identical CDR3 as well. The V and J genes are TRBV7-2 and TRBJ1-1; the D gene is possibly TRBD1 (5 bases). The germline V and J ends were trimmed by 5 bases and 4 bases, with 8 bases remaining between them. Germline V CDR1 and CDR2: SGHTA, FQGNSA. This CDR3 has 12 amino acids. The CDR3 is CASSRGGTEAFF. CDR3 DNA: TGTGCCAGCAGCCGGGGGGGCACTGAAGCTTTCTTT.